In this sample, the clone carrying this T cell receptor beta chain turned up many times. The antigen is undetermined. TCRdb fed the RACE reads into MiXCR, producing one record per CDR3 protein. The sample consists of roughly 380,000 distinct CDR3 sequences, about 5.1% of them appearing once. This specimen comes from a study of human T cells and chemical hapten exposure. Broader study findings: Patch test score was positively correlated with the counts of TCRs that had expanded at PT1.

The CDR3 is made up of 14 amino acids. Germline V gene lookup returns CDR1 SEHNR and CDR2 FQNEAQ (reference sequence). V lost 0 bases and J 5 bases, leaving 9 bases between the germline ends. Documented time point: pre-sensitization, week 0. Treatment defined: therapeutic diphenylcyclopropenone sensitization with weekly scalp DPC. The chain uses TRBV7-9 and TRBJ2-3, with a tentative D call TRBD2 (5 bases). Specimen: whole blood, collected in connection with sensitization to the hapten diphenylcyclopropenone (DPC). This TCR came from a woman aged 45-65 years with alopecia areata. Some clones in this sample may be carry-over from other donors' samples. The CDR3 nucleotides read TGTGCCAGCAGCTTAGCGTCCGGGGAAGATACGCAGTATTTT. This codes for CASSLASGEDTQYF.